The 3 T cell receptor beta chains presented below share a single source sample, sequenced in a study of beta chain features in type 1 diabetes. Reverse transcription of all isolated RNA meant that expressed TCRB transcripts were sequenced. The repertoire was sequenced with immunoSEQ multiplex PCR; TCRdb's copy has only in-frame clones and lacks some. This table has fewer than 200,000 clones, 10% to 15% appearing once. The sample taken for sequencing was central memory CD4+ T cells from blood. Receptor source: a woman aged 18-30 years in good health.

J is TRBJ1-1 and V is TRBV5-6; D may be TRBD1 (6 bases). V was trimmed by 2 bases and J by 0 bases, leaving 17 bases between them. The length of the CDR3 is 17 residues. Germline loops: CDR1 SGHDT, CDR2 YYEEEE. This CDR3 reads CASSFRLVGTLNTEAFF. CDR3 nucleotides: TGTGCCAGCAGCTTTCGGCTAGTGGGGACACTGAACACTGAAGCTTTCTTT.

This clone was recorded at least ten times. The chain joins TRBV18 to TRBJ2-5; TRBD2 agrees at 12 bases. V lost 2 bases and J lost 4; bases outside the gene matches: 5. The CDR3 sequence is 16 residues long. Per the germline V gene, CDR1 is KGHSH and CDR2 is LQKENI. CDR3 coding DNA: TGTGCCAGCTCACCAAGGACTAGCGGGACTGGAGAGACCCAGTACTTC. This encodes CASSPRTSGTGETQYF.

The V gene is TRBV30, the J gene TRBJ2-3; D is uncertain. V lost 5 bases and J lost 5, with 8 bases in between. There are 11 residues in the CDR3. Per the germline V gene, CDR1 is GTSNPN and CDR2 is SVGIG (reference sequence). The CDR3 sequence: CAWAELDTQYF. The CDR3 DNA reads TGTGCCTGGGCTGAGTTAGATACGCAGTATTTT.